The rows below give T cell receptor beta chains drawn from one sample of a study of T-cell reconstitution after alpha-beta-depleted transplantation in children. MiXCR was run by TCRdb on the PCR reads, yielding one entry per CDR3 protein. Of fewer than 550,000 distinct CDR3 sequences listed, about an eighth are singletons. This sample comprised PBMCs, mostly from graft donor cells, obtained 180 days after TCRalphabeta/CD19-depleted stem cell transplant. The receptors derive from a female patient under 10 years old who had a stem cell transplant for aplastic anemia, so the T cells may come from the graft donor. CDR3s leave out the opening cysteine and the closing phenylalanine or tryptophan.

CDR3aa	v_gene	j_gene
ASSLSSGLHNEQF	TRBV7-9	TRBJ2-1
ASSKTGGWETQY	TRBV9	TRBJ2-5
ASTPPGGGYGYT	TRBV28	TRBJ1-2
ASSLDGFSPLH	TRBV11-3	TRBJ1-6
VSSTGQGGNTGELF	TRBV2	TRBJ2-2
ASKGLANTGELF	TRBV5-1	TRBJ2-2
ASSLFWRGEVTDTQY	TRBV12-3/TRBV12-4	TRBJ2-3
AISESPDLDYNEQF	TRBV10-3	TRBJ2-1
SVTSGYYNEQF	TRBV29-1	TRBJ2-1
AISPGQGSDT	TRBV5-6	TRBJ1-2
ASSQGSHNSPLH	TRBV3-1	TRBJ1-6
ASSQEEAGANTGELF	TRBV4-2	TRBJ2-2
ASSLDREVSYNEQF	TRBV5-1	TRBJ2-1
ASSLFPILGTGSSGANVLT	TRBV7-2	TRBJ2-6
SARFGTGGRETQY	TRBV20-1	TRBJ2-5
SVWGQGLQETQY	TRBV29-1	TRBJ2-5
ATSDPDSQFNEQF	TRBV24-1	TRBJ2-1
SARGEVDEAF	TRBV20-1	TRBJ1-1
ASSLGSYEQY	TRBV28	TRBJ2-7
SVPTSSTGELF	TRBV20-1	TRBJ2-2
ASTTSGIKNTGELF	TRBV25-1	TRBJ2-2
ASNPRGRSEYGYT	TRBV27	TRBJ1-2
ASRGVDEQF	TRBV7-8	TRBJ2-1
ASSLWTGLTYEQY	TRBV27	TRBJ2-7
ASTQVPVLGSTDTQY	TRBV3-1	TRBJ2-3
ASSFGGGRTQAF	TRBV12-3/TRBV12-4	TRBJ1-1
SAREIGDTQY	TRBV20-1	TRBJ2-3
ASSPLFRQESYEQY	TRBV28	TRBJ2-7
ASSFFDSEYSNQPQH	TRBV6-5	TRBJ1-5
SALEDGRALVEQY	TRBV20-1	TRBJ2-7
ASSPTKLRGIGQF	TRBV7-2	TRBJ2-1
ASSLQGRSIAKNIQY	TRBV7-9	TRBJ2-4
ATGRGPNQPQH	TRBV6-5	TRBJ1-5
SAQRAGRETQY	TRBV29-1	TRBJ2-5
ASSPGYAEQY	TRBV6-5	TRBJ2-7
AWSSWGGPSSNEQY	TRBV30	TRBJ2-7
AISPVERMYNEQF	TRBV10-3	TRBJ2-1
AISEGREKLF	TRBV10-3	TRBJ1-4
ASSWVSGGSSYNEQF	TRBV7-9	TRBJ2-1
ASRTGLAGGYEQY	TRBV27	TRBJ2-7
ASRRSGGYT	TRBV12-3/TRBV12-4	TRBJ1-2
ASSLERGYT	TRBV7-2	TRBJ1-2
ASSSTDTEAF	TRBV12-3/TRBV12-4	TRBJ1-1
ASSYSMEQYRGYT	TRBV6-5	TRBJ1-2
ASSLTRDFSEQF	TRBV28	TRBJ2-1
ASSSSGPLVGTQY	TRBV28	TRBJ2-3
ASSQRDRGNTGELF	TRBV3-1	TRBJ2-2
AAWGGRWEKLF	TRBV20-1	TRBJ1-4
ASSLGRATGELF	TRBV12-3/TRBV12-4	TRBJ2-2